This TCR beta chain was sequenced during a study of blood T cells in healthy people across ages. Findings and limits, study-wide: The lack of PBMC sorting stopped any conclusive naive versus antigen-experienced comparison. Estimates drawn from one million T cells were deemed to understate diversity. Relative to aged donors, long-lived donors carried more naive CD4+ cells and displayed higher diversity.

As regards this clonotype: Its antigen is unidentified.

Primers used in a second PCR of about 6 to 11 cycles were a sample-barcoded 5' primer and a J-beta primer mix. Each CDR3 protein is one row after TCRdb ran MiXCR on the 5' RACE reads. In the table there are 700,000 or so distinct CDR3 sequences, roughly 43% of which are singletons. Caucasian individuals from Russia who were healthy and aged 6 to 90 acted as donors. This CDR3 comprises 16 residues. Germline lookup yields CDR1 DFQATT and CDR2 SNEGSKA (reference sequence). Sample: blood. The chain has TRBV20-1 and TRBJ2-1; 10 bases line up with TRBD2. The DNA end favors TRBJ2-7, so the J call may be wrong. This clonotype was sampled from a man older than 75 in good health. For the CDR3, the DNA is TGCAGTGCTAGAGATGCTAGCGGGGGCTCCTACAATGAGCAGTACTTC. Translation: CSARDASGGSYNEQYF.